These 27 T cell receptor beta chains originate from one sample sequenced in a study of tissue T cells after allogeneic stem cell transplantation. TCRdb's table, derived via immunoSEQ multiplex PCR, lists solely in-frame clones and lacks some. The table includes 7,500 or so clones, about 47% detected once. Time point here: mouse harvest day 7 after allogeneic transplant. Mouse grafts combined 10^7 T-cell-depleted bone marrow cells with 10^6 splenic CD5+ T cells. The specimen was lymph node tissue. These TCRs come from a female BALB/c mouse given C57BL/6 T cells with graft-versus-host disease after an allogeneic hematopoietic cell transplant.

With regard to this clone: Gene labels here are mouse ones. The read ends 1 residue early relative to the CDR3; the germline J gene fills the gap. The chain links TRBV12-1 to TRBJ1-4; 7 bases are shared with TRBD1. Looked up from germline, CDR1 is SGHSN and CDR2 is HYEKVE. The V segment lost 1 base and the J segment 3 bases; nucleotides outside the gene matches: 1. The CDR3 has 14 amino acids. The CDR3 bases that were read are TGTGCCAGCTCTCTAACAGGGGCCAACGAAAGATTATTT. It translates to CASSLTGANERLF. From start to end, the CDR3 is CASSLTGANERLFF.

For this clone: Germline and genes here are mouse. Read sequence stops 1 residue before the CDR3 end, and the germline J gene provides the missing end. The chain recombines TRBV16 with TRBJ1-6; no definite D call. TRBJ1-6 is treated as an ORF (open reading frame) with a function not yet certain. Trimming left V 6 bases short and J 0 bases short, with 3 bases between. Germline V gene sequence: CDR1 SGHSA, CDR2 FRNQAP. There are 13 residues in the CDR3. The CDR3 here is CASSHSYNSPLYF. The DNA read from the CDR3 is TGTGCAAGCAGTCATTCCTATAATTCGCCCCTCTAC.

In this sample, this clone turned up a few times. Mouse names are used for the genes. Read sequence stops 1 residue before the CDR3 end, and the germline J gene provides the missing end. This chain uses TRBV23 with TRBJ2-5; the table's TRBD2 call for D was not verified on the DNA. This CDR3 contains 15 residues. Germline V lookup: CDR1 KGHTA, CDR2 FQNQQP. CDR3 residues: CSSSPLGGRQDTQYF. CDR3 DNA, as far as it was read: TGCTCCAGCAGTCCGCTGGGGGGGCGGCAAGACACCCAGTAC.

In this sample, this clone turned up a few times. These gene names are mouse names. The sequenced fragment ends 1 residue before the CDR3 boundary, so the rest is inferred from the germline J gene. The rearrangement uses TRBV23 and TRBJ2-7. Germline V gene lookup returns CDR1 KGHTA and CDR2 FQNQQP. The CDR3 is 13 amino acids. The sequenced part of the CDR3 DNA is TGCTCCAGCAGTCAATCGACGCAGTATGAACAGTAC. It is translated as CSSSQSTQYEQY. The whole CDR3 protein is CSSSQSTQYEQYF.

A note on this clone: These gene names are mouse names. Sequencing ends 1 residue short of the CDR3 end; the germline J gene provides the rest. This rearrangement joins TRBV13-1 to TRBJ2-7; D gene uncertain. Trimming pared 6 bases from V and 0 bases from J, leaving 4 bases between. There are 11 residues in the CDR3. CDR1 is NSHNY, CDR2 SYGAGN, per germline. CDR3 protein: CASTSSYEQYF. Incomplete CDR3 DNA: TGTGCCAGCACCAGCTCCTATGAACAGTAC.

A remark on this clone: Germline and genes: mouse. The read stops 1 residue short of the end of the CDR3; the missing end is completed from the germline J gene. The chain links TRBV1 to TRBJ2-1; 9 bases are shared with TRBD2. Germline CDR1 is NSQYPW and CDR2 is LRSPGD (reference sequence). CDR3 size: 14 residues. Germline trimming cut 4 bases from V and 6 bases from J; bases unmatched to any gene: 4. CDR3 bases read: TGCACCTGCAGTGGTGGGGGGGCGATTGCTGAGCAGTTC. Translating gives CTCSGGGAIAEQF. The whole CDR3 protein is CTCSGGGAIAEQFF.

For this clone: All gene names here are mouse names. The read comes to an end 1 residue before the CDR3 does, leaving the germline J gene to fill in the end. The identical CDR3 is also encoded by other nucleotide sequences in the sample. The V and J genes are TRBV3 and TRBJ1-1; TRBD1 is a possible D gene (6 bases). CDR3 length: 13 amino acids. CDR1 and CDR2 from the germline V gene are SNHLY and FYNGKV (reference sequence). The V end was cut by 4 bases, the J end by 1 base, with 7 bases between. CDR3 region: CASSSQGNTEVFF. The CDR3 DNA, read in part, is TGTGCCAGCAGCTCACAGGGGAACACAGAAGTCTTC.

On this clone: Germline and genes here are mouse. The read terminates 1 residue ahead of where the CDR3 ends, so the germline J gene completes it. The chain uses TRBV26 and TRBJ1-3, with unresolved D. CDR1 is KGHPV and CDR2 is FQNQEV in the germline V gene (reference sequence). V gave up 4 bases and J gave up 0 bases, with 7 bases separating them. The CDR3 sequence is 14 residues long. The part of the CDR3 DNA that was read is TGTGCCAGCAGTCGGTCAGTTTCTGGAAATACGCTCTAT. The encoded protein is CASSRSVSGNTLY. The whole CDR3 sequence is CASSRSVSGNTLYF.

About this clone itself: All gene names here are mouse names. The read ends 1 residue before the CDR3 terminus; that terminus is restored from the germline J gene. This chain joins TRBV26 and TRBJ1-2; D not certain. CDR1 KGHPV and CDR2 FQNQEV come from the germline V gene (reference sequence). Trimming cost V 4 bases and J 0 bases, with 3 bases left between them. The CDR3 has 12 amino acids. CDR3 DNA, as far as it was read: TGTGCCAGCAGTCCCCCAAACTCCGACTACACC. It codes for CASSPPNSDYT. The entire CDR3 sequence reads CASSPPNSDYTF.

This clone has just a few counts. Any gene name here is a mouse gene name. The read halts 1 residue ahead of the CDR3 end, with the missing end drawn from the germline J gene. The chain carries TRBV26 and TRBJ2-7; TRBD2 might be the D (6 bases). This CDR3 comprises 12 residues. Germline V gene lookup returns CDR1 KGHPV and CDR2 FQNQEV (reference sequence). Trimming removed 2 bases from V and 7 bases from J, with 9 bases in between. The DNA read from the CDR3 is TGTGCCAGCAGTCTGGTGGGGGTAGAACAGTAC. The encoded protein is CASSLVGVEQY. The full CDR3 protein reads CASSLVGVEQYF.

Only a few counts were recorded for this clone. Genes and germline are mouse. The read gets to within 1 residue of the CDR3 end, and the germline J gene fills in the rest. The rearrangement links TRBV12-1 to TRBJ1-4; D remains ambiguous. Germline V gene sequence: CDR1 SGHSN, CDR2 HYEKVE. V was shortened by 1 base and J by 4 bases, with 6 bases between the two germline ends. The CDR3 length is 13 residues. CDR3 DNA (partial): TGTGCCAGCTCTCTGCCAGTCAACGAAAGATTATTT. Protein product: CASSLPVNERLF. The whole CDR3 sequence reads CASSLPVNERLFF.

This clone was counted a few times. Genes and germline are mouse. The read is 1 residue too short to cover the CDR3 end, so that end is filled in from the germline J gene. The J gene is TRBJ2-5, the V gene TRBV16; no firm D call. Looked up from germline, CDR1 is SGHSA and CDR2 is FRNQAP. V lost 2 bases to trimming and J lost 1 base, with 4 bases between them. CDR3 size: 13 residues. The sequenced part of the CDR3 DNA is TGTGCAAGCAGCTTAAGGGACCAAGACACCCAGTAC. Its protein product is CASSLRDQDTQY. The full CDR3 protein reads CASSLRDQDTQYF.

Regarding this clone: Gene names denote mouse genes. The observed sequence ends 1 residue before the CDR3 terminus, with the missing tail filled in from the germline J gene. V usage is TRBV23 and J usage is TRBJ2-1; the table names TRBD2, a call not compared with the DNA. Looked up from germline, CDR1 is KGHTA and CDR2 is FQNQQP. This CDR3 is built from 16 residues. The CDR3 loop is CSSSQSFGLGYAEQFF. The CDR3 bases that were read are TGCTCCAGCAGTCAATCGTTCGGACTGGGGTATGCTGAGCAGTTC. The full variable domain, rest sourced from reference TRBV23 and TRBJ2-1, is DAAVTQKPRYLIKMKGQEAEMKCIPEKGHTAVFWYQQKQSKELKFLIYFQNQQPLDQIDMVKERFSAVCPSSSLCSLGIRTCEAEDSALYLCSSSQSFGLGYAEQFFGPGTRLTVL.

This clone is large in the sample. The gene names given are mouse names. Coverage ceases 1 residue before the CDR3 finishes, and the germline J gene fills in the end. This sequence joins TRBV2 and TRBJ2-7; the match to TRBD2 covers 11 bases. Looked up from germline, CDR1 is LGHNA and CDR2 is YSYQKL. V lost 0 bases, J lost 5 bases, and 3 bases stayed unmatched. The CDR3 sequence is 15 residues long. CDR3 DNA, as far as it was read: TGTGCCAGCAGCCAAGATGAGGGACTGGGGGATGAACAGTAC. Translated: CASSQDEGLGDEQY. The full CDR3 protein reads CASSQDEGLGDEQYF.

This clone is judged large. Any gene name here is a mouse gene name. The CDR3 extends 1 residue past the end of the read, so its final part is completed from the germline J gene. J is TRBJ2-7 and V is TRBV17; tentatively, D is TRBD1 (6 bases). The germline V gene has CDR1 MNHDT and CDR2 YYDKIL. This CDR3 spans 11 amino acids. Between the trimmed V and J ends, which lost 5 bases and 4 bases, there was a span of 6 bases. The CDR3: CASSGQYEQYF. CDR3 DNA (partial): TGTGCTAGCAGTGGACAGTATGAACAGTAC.

As concerns this clone: Germline and genes: mouse. The read terminates 1 residue before the CDR3 end, so the remaining end is supplied by the germline J gene. The gene calls are TRBV26 and TRBJ2-4, with a weak D call TRBD1 (5 bases). Trimming removed 4 bases from V and 2 bases from J, with 7 bases in between. Germline assignment: CDR1 KGHPV and CDR2 FQNQEV (reference sequence). The CDR3 is 13 residues long. Incomplete CDR3 DNA: TGTGCCAGCAGTCCAGGGTTTCAAAACACCTTGTAC. Translation gives CASSPGFQNTLY. The entire CDR3 protein reads CASSPGFQNTLYF. Full variable domain (missing parts from reference TRBV26 and TRBJ2-4): NSKVIQTPRYLVKGQGQKAKMRCIPEKGHPVVFWYQQNKNNEFKFLINFQNQEVLQQIDMTEKRFSAECPSNSPCSLEIQSSEAGDSALYLCASSPGFQNTLYFGAGTRLSVL.

Concerning this clone: The genes are named according to mouse. The read is 1 residue too short to cover the CDR3 end, so that end is filled in from the germline J gene. J is TRBJ2-5 and V is TRBV26, with 7 bases matching TRBD1. Germline V lookup: CDR1 KGHPV, CDR2 FQNQEV (reference sequence). V was pared by 4 bases and J by 2 bases, with 3 bases of the junction left unmatched. This CDR3 has 14 residues. Incomplete CDR3 DNA: TGTGCCAGCAGTCCGTACAGGGGCCAAGACACCCAGTAC. Amino acid sequence: CASSPYRGQDTQY. The entire CDR3 sequence reads CASSPYRGQDTQYF.

Note on this clone: Gene and germline names: mouse. The DNA read from the CDR3 is TGTGCCAGCAGTCCGGGACAGAAATATGAACAGTAC. Protein sequence: CASSPGQKYEQY. The full CDR3 reads CASSPGQKYEQYF. J is TRBJ2-7 and V is TRBV26; 7 bases match TRBD1. Read sequence stops 1 residue before the CDR3 end, and the germline J gene provides the missing end. CDR1 is KGHPV, CDR2 FQNQEV, per germline (reference sequence). With V trimmed by 4 bases and J by 4 bases, 4 bases remained unmatched. CDR3 length: 13 residues.

About this clone itself: These gene names are mouse names. The read ends 1 residue early relative to the CDR3; the germline J gene fills the gap. The rearrangement joins TRBV15 to TRBJ1-1, with TRBD1 identical over 8 bases. This CDR3 contains 12 residues. Germline CDR1 is SGHND and CDR2 is FRSKSL. V lost 5 bases, J lost 7 bases, and 3 bases stayed unmatched. Incomplete CDR3 DNA: TGTGCCAGCAGTCTCGGACAGGGAGAAGTCTTC. This translates into CASSLGQGEVF. The full CDR3 protein is CASSLGQGEVFF. The full variable domain, its missing parts supplied by reference TRBV15 and TRBJ1-1, is DAGVTQTPRHEVAEKGQTIILKCEPVSGHNDLFWYRQTKIQGLELLSYFRSKSLMEDGGAFKDRFKAEMLNSSFSTLKIQPTEPKDSAVYLCASSLGQGEVFFGKGTRLTVV.

With respect to this clone: Mouse gene names and germline throughout. The read falls 1 residue short of the CDR3 end, and the missing part is taken from the germline J gene. This rearrangement joins TRBV26 to TRBJ2-3; no clear D gene. CDR1 is KGHPV, CDR2 FQNQEV, per germline (reference sequence). The length of the CDR3 is 14 residues. Trimming stripped 2 bases from V and 3 bases from J, with 9 bases between. The CDR3 reads CASSLAGGAETLYF. The covered CDR3 bases are TGTGCCAGCAGTCTGGCGGGAGGCGCAGAAACGCTGTAT.

With respect to this clone: Gene names denote mouse genes. Read data end 1 residue before the CDR3 end; the end is taken from the germline J gene. The V gene is TRBV26, the J gene TRBJ1-1; no clear D gene. This CDR3 comprises 12 residues. CDR1 KGHPV and CDR2 FQNQEV come from the germline V gene (reference sequence). With 4 bases removed from V and 4 bases from J, the gap between germline ends came to 7 bases. CDR3 DNA, as far as it was read: TGTGCCAGCAGTCAACAGATCACAGAAGTCTTC. As protein: CASSQQITEVF. The CDR3 in full is CASSQQITEVFF.

Details on this clone: Mouse names are used for the genes. The CDR3 end lies 1 residue beyond the end of the read and is filled in from the germline J gene. This chain joins TRBV15 and TRBJ2-2; 8 bases agree with TRBD1. This CDR3 comprises 14 residues. Trimming took 6 bases from V and 2 from J; bases not matched to a gene: 2. Germline assignment: CDR1 SGHND and CDR2 FRSKSL. CDR3: CASSRTGNTGQLYF. CDR3 DNA, as far as it was read: TGTGCCAGCAGCCGGACAGGGAACACCGGGCAGCTCTAC. Based on the CDR3 plus reference TRBV15 and TRBJ2-2, the full variable domain is DAGVTQTPRHEVAEKGQTIILKCEPVSGHNDLFWYRQTKIQGLELLSYFRSKSLMEDGGAFKDRFKAEMLNSSFSTLKIQPTEPKDSAVYLCASSRTGNTGQLYFGEGSKLTVL.

A note on this clone: The gene names given are mouse names. The CDR3 end lies 1 residue beyond the end of the read and is filled in from the germline J gene. V and J are TRBV13-1 and TRBJ1-1, with 8 bases matching TRBD1. V was pared by 4 bases and J by 5 bases, with 4 bases of the junction left unmatched. This CDR3 comprises 13 residues. Germline assignment: CDR1 NSHNY and CDR2 SYGAGN. CDR3 sequence: CASSLRGRTEVFF. CDR3 DNA (partial): TGTGCCAGCAGTCTCAGGGGGCGGACAGAAGTCTTC.

In this sample, this clone is medium-sized. Mouse names are used for the genes. The read ends 1 residue shy of where the CDR3 ends; the end is completed using the germline J gene. The V and J genes are TRBV20 and TRBJ1-4; D not resolved. The CDR3 is made up of 10 amino acids. Looked up from germline, CDR1 is GFQATS and CDR2 is STVNSAI. Partial CDR3 DNA: TGTGGGTGGGGCAACGAAAGATTATTT. Its translation: CGWGNERLF. The entire CDR3 protein is CGWGNERLFF.

Only one count was recorded for this clone. Here the gene names and germline are mouse. The CDR3 extends 1 residue past the end of the read, so its final part is completed from the germline J gene. The V call is TRBV16, the J call TRBJ2-1, with 9 bases aligning to TRBD2. The CDR3 spans 15 residues. V lost 5 bases and J lost 4; bases outside the gene matches: 6. From germline, CDR1 is SGHSA and CDR2 FRNQAP. The CDR3 here is CASSLPGLGYAEQFF. The CDR3 DNA, read in part, is TGTGCAAGCAGCCTCCCGGGACTGGGTTATGCTGAGCAGTTC. The full variable domain, completed using reference TRBV16 and TRBJ2-1, is NAGVIQTPRHKVTGKGQEATLWCEPISGHSAVFWYRQTIVQGLEFLTYFRNQAPIDDSGMPKERFSAQMPNQSHSTLKIQSTQPQDSAVYLCASSLPGLGYAEQFFGPGTRLTVL.

By sample share, this clone is medium-sized. Gene labels here are mouse ones. The read comes to an end 1 residue before the CDR3 does, leaving the germline J gene to fill in the end. This chain joins TRBV13-1 and TRBJ2-5; tentative D call: TRBD2 (6 bases). The V and J ends lost 2 bases and 3 bases respectively, with 10 bases between them. The germline CDR1 and CDR2 sequences are NSHNY and SYGAGN. The CDR3 sequence is 14 residues long. CDR3 DNA, as far as it was read: TGTGCCAGCAGTGAAGTGGGGGTTCAAGACACCCAGTAC. Amino acids: CASSEVGVQDTQY. From start to end, the CDR3 is CASSEVGVQDTQYF.

On this clone: Any gene name here is a mouse gene name. The read halts 1 residue ahead of the CDR3 end, with the missing end drawn from the germline J gene. The chain couples TRBV2 to TRBJ2-5, with TRBD1 as a possible D gene (6 bases). The CDR3 runs 15 residues. The germline V gene has CDR1 LGHNA and CDR2 YSYQKL. V dropped 1 base and J dropped 2 bases, with 10 bases sitting between them. The CDR3 DNA, read in part, is TGTGCCAGCAGCCAAGCCGGGACACTCCAAGACACCCAGTAC. Translation gives CASSQAGTLQDTQY. The whole CDR3 sequence reads CASSQAGTLQDTQYF.